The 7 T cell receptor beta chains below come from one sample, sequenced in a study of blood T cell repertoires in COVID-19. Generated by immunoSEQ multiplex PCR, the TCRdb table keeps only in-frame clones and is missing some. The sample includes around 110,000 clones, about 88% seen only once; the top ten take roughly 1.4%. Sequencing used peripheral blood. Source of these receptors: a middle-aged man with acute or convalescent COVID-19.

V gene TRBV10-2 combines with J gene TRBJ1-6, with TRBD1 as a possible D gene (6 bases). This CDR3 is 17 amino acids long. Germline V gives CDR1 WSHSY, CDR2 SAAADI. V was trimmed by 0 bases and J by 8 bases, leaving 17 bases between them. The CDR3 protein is CASSESHGGGRDSPLHF. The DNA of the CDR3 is TGCGCCAGCAGTGAGTCGCACGGGGGGGGGCGTGATTCACCCCTCCACTTT.

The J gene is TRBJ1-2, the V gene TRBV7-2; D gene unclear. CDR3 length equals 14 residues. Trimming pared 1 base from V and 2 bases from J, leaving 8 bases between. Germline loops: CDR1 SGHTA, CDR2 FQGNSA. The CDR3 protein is CASSLVPQNYGYTF. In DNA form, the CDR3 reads TGTGCCAGCAGCTTAGTCCCCCAGAACTATGGCTACACCTTC.

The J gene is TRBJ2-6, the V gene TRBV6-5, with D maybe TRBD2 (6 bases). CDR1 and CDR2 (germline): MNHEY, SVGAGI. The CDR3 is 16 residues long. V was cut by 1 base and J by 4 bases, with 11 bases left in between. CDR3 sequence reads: CASSYLGGGGANVLTF. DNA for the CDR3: TGTGCCAGCAGTTACTTAGGAGGAGGGGGGGCCAACGTCCTGACTTTC.

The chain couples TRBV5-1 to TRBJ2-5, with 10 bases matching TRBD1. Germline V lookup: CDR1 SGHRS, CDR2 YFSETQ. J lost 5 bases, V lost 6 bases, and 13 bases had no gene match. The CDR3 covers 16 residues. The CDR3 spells CASKNATGTGVETQYF. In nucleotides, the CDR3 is TGCGCCAGCAAAAACGCTACCGGGACAGGGGTGGAGACCCAGTACTTC.

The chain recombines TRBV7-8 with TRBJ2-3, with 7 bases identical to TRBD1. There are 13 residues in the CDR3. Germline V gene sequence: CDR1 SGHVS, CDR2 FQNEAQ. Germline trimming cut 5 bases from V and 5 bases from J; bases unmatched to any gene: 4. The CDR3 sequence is CASSRTGQDTQYF. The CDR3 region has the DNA TGTGCCAGCAGCCGGACAGGTCAAGATACGCAGTATTTT.

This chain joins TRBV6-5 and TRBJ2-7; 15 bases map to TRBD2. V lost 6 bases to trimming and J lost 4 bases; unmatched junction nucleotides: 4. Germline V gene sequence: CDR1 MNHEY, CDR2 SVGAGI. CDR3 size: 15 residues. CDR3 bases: TGTGCCAGCAGCTCCGGGACTAGCGGGAGGTACGAGCAGTACTTC. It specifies CASSSGTSGRYEQYF.

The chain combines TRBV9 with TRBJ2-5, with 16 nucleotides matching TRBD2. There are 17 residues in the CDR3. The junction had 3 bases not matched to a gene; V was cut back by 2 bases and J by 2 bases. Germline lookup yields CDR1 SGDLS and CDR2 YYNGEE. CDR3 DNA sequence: TGTGCCAGCAGCGTCGGGACTAGCGGGGGGGCACAAGAGACCCAGTACTTC. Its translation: CASSVGTSGGAQETQYF. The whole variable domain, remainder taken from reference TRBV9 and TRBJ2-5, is DSGVTQTPKHLITATGQRVTLRCSPRSGDLSVYWYQQSLDQGLQFLIQYYNGEERAKGNILERFSAQQFPDLHSELNLSSLELGDSALYFCASSVGTSGGAQETQYFGPGTRLLVL.